What follows are 5 T cell receptor beta chains derived from one specimen sequenced in a study of chemoradiotherapy in HPV16-positive cancers. TCRdb keeps only in-frame clones here, not all; method: immunoSEQ multiplex PCR. Of fewer than 11,000 clones listed, around 83% are singletons. The sample here was tumor tissue, taken from a patient who underwent chemoradiotherapy. The receptors were sampled from a human donor with HPV-associated anogenital cancer.

This clone was counted a single time. This chain joins TRBV19 and TRBJ1-1; D might be TRBD1 (6 bases). V lost 5 bases and J 1 base, leaving 11 bases between the germline ends. The CDR3 totals 14 residues. Germline assignment: CDR1 LNHDA and CDR2 SQIVND (reference sequence). Here the CDR3 DNA reads TGTGCCAGTAGTGCAGGGGTCTCGAACACTGAAGCTTTCTTT. Translation: CASSAGVSNTEAFF.

This clone was counted once. The genes are TRBV5-1 and TRBJ2-7; 7 bases map to TRBD1. There are 15 residues in the CDR3. The germline V gene has CDR1 SGHRS and CDR2 YFSETQ. After removal of 0 bases from V and 6 bases from J, the junction contained 9 bases not matched to a gene. CDR3 nucleotide sequence: TGCGCCAGCAGCTTGGCCCAGACAGGGTTCTCCGAGCAGTACTTC. Its translation: CASSLAQTGFSEQYF.

The CDR3 DNA follows: TGTGCCAGCAGCCTGGGACAGGGGGCAGGCTATGGCTACACCTTC. Its translation: CASSLGQGAGYGYTF. This chain links TRBV5-4 with TRBJ1-2, with 12 positions matching TRBD1. CDR1 is SGHNT and CDR2 is YYREEE in the germline V gene (reference sequence). Trimming removed 4 bases from V and 4 bases from J; junction bases left unmatched: 5. The CDR3 sequence is 15 residues long.

Worth noting for this clone: An end of the junction differs from the germline gene, which may be a read error. The CDR3: CAGRALSPF. The DNA for the CDR3 is TGTGCCGGAAGGGCACTGAGCCCCTTT. The chain couples TRBV6-1 to TRBJ1-6; D gene ambiguous. CDR3 length: 9 residues. The germline V gene encodes CDR1 MNHNS and CDR2 SASEGT.

V is TRBV19 and J is TRBJ1-1; TRBD1 is a possible D gene (6 bases). The CDR3 consists of 13 residues. Germline-derived CDR1 and CDR2 are LNHDA and SQIVND (reference sequence). V shed 3 bases and J shed 8 bases, with 13 bases lying between them. Here the CDR3 reads CASSIVSGAEAFF. CDR3 coding DNA: TGTGCCAGTAGTATTGTCTCAGGGGCCGAAGCTTTCTTT.